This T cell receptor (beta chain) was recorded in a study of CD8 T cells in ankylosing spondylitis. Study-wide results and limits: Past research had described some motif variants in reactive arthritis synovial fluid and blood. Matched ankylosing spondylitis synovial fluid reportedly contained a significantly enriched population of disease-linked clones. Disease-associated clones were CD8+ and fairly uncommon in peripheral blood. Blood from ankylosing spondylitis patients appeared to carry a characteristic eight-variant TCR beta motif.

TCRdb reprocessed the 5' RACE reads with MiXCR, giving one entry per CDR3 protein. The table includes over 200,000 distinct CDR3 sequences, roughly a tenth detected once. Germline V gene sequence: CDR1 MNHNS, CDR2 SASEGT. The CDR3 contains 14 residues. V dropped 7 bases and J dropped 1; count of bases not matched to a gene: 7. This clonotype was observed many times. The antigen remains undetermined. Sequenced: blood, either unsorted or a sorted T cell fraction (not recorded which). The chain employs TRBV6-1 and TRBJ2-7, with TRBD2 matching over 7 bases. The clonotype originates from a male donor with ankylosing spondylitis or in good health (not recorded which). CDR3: CASIWGGMSYEQYF. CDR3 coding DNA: TGTGCCAGCATATGGGGGGGAATGTCCTACGAGCAGTACTTC.